The 21 T cell receptor beta chains listed next were all sequenced from one sample in a study of blood T cell repertoires in COVID-19. Here immunoSEQ multiplex PCR was the method, and the copy in TCRdb shows in-frame clones only, minus some. The sample has around 70,000 clones, about 88% seen once. Sequencing used peripheral blood. The receptors shown here come from a human donor in a cohort sampled during active COVID-19.

This sequence joins TRBV13 and TRBJ2-5; 10 bases match TRBD2. This CDR3 comprises 14 residues. Losses at the gene ends were 1 base for V and 5 bases for J; bases not matched to a gene: 1. Germline assignment: CDR1 PRHDT and CDR2 FYEKMQ (reference sequence). The CDR3 DNA follows: TGTGCCAGCAGCTTAGCTAGCGGGAGTGAGACCCAGTACTTC. Its translation: CASSLASGSETQYF.

J is TRBJ1-5 and V is TRBV29-1; 10 bases agree with TRBD1. The V and J ends lost 5 bases and 5 bases, in that order; junction bases with no gene match: 6. Per germline, CDR1 SQVTM and CDR2 ANQGSEA. The CDR3 extends over 14 amino acids. CDR3 nucleotide sequence: TGCAGCGTTATTGACAGGGGGCGCGATCAGCCCCAGCATTTT. Protein product: CSVIDRGRDQPQHF.

The V and J genes are TRBV6-1 and TRBJ2-1; D might be TRBD2 (7 bases). Looked up from germline, CDR1 is MNHNS and CDR2 is SASEGT. Trimming removed 3 bases at V and 7 bases at J, with 19 bases between. This CDR3 comprises 16 residues. The DNA of the CDR3 is TGTGCCAGCAGTGATGGGGGCGGGAGAGGAGGGAATGAGCAGTTCTTC. Translating it yields CASSDGGGRGGNEQFF.

V usage is TRBV11-2 and J usage is TRBJ2-3; possibly TRBD2 for D (5 bases). Between the trimmed V and J ends, which lost 1 base and 5 bases, there was a span of 13 bases. CDR1 SGHAT and CDR2 FQNNGV come from the germline V gene. This CDR3 spans 15 amino acids. In DNA, the CDR3 is TGTGCCAGCAGCTTAGTGTGGGAGTTAATAGATACGCAGTATTTT. Encoded protein: CASSLVWELIDTQYF.

The chain carries TRBV4-3 and TRBJ2-7; D remains unclear. Trimming shortened V by 6 bases and J by 2 bases, and 8 bases separated the two germline ends. CDR1 and CDR2 (germline): LGHNA, YSLEER. The CDR3 runs to 12 residues. For the CDR3, the DNA is TGCGCCAGCAGGTCAAGAGCCTACGAGCAGTACTTC. It encodes CASRSRAYEQYF.

The J gene is TRBJ2-5, the V gene TRBV30; 7 nucleotides line up with TRBD1. Germline V gene data show CDR1 as GTSNPN and CDR2 as SVGIG (reference sequence). The CDR3 sequence is 13 residues long. With V trimmed by 0 bases and J by 5 bases, 3 bases remained unmatched. The CDR3 is CAWSVGGRETQYF. CDR3 bases: TGTGCCTGGAGTGTAGGGGGCCGGGAGACCCAGTACTTC. Variable domain in full (rest from reference TRBV30 and TRBJ2-5): SQTIHQWPATLVQPVGSPLSLECTVEGTSNPNLYWYRQAAGRGLQLLFYSVGIGQISSEVPQNLSASRPQDRQFILSSKKLLLSDSGFYLCAWSVGGRETQYFGPGTRLLVL.

This clone was found a few times. This likely came from a read error, as a far larger clone is one base away. This chain connects TRBV4-3 to TRBJ2-3; 7 nucleotides match TRBD2. This CDR3 region has 15 residues. Germline CDR1 is LGHNA and CDR2 is YSLEER. CDR3 in DNA: TGCGCCACCAGCCACGGCGGGGAGGGGACAGATACGCAGTATTTT. It codes for CATSHGGEGTDTQYF.

This chain links TRBV7-9 with TRBJ2-5; TRBD1 agrees at 7 bases. V gave up 4 bases and J gave up 7 bases; unmatched junction bases: 9. Germline CDR1 SEHNR, CDR2 FQNEAQ (reference sequence). The CDR3 extends over 14 amino acids. The CDR3 region is CASSSDRERMTQYF. The CDR3 DNA reads as TGTGCCAGCAGCTCAGACAGGGAGAGGATGACCCAGTACTTC.

The rearrangement joins TRBV28 to TRBJ1-2; D is perhaps TRBD1 (6 bases). This CDR3 contains 14 residues. V gave up 6 bases and J gave up 0 bases, with 11 bases separating them. The V gene's germline CDR1 is MDHEN and CDR2 SYDVKM. Here the CDR3 DNA reads TGTGCCAGCAGCCCCGGGACAACTAACTATGGCTACACCTTC. Its translation is CASSPGTTNYGYTF.

This clone was detected ten times or more. This CDR3 is CASSVGTPDGYTF. The CDR3 DNA reads TGTGCCAGCAGCGTAGGAACCCCGGATGGCTACACCTTC. The chain links TRBV9 to TRBJ1-2, with no clear D. The V end was cut by 0 bases, the J end by 6 bases, with 9 bases between. In germline, CDR1 is SGDLS, CDR2 YYNGEE. The CDR3 consists of 13 residues.

The genes are TRBV30 and TRBJ1-5; D possibly corresponds to TRBD1 (6 bases). V lost 3 bases to trimming and J lost 2 bases, with 17 bases between them. CDR1 and CDR2 (germline): GTSNPN, SVGIG (reference sequence). This CDR3 has 16 amino acids. This chain's CDR3 is CAWRGGGAVGNQPQHF. The DNA of the CDR3 is TGTGCCTGGAGAGGGGGGGGAGCGGTGGGCAATCAGCCCCAGCATTTT.

The J gene is TRBJ1-6, the V gene TRBV2, with D possibly TRBD1 on 5 matching bases. The germline V gene encodes CDR1 SNHLY and CDR2 FYNNEI. The length of the CDR3 is 14 residues. V was shortened by 5 bases and J by 10 bases, with 15 bases between the two germline ends. CDR3 nucleotides: TGTGCCAGCAGTAATCAGGGTACGGCCTCACCCCTCCACTTT. Its protein product is CASSNQGTASPLHF.

This rearrangement joins TRBV18 to TRBJ2-5, with 7 bases that match TRBD1. Germline V gene lookup returns CDR1 KGHSH and CDR2 LQKENI. V dropped 5 bases and J dropped 14; count of bases not matched to a gene: 17. The CDR3 has 14 residues. The CDR3 sequence: CASSTQSDRASTYF. The CDR3 coding sequence is TGTGCCAGCTCAACACAATCTGACAGGGCCAGTACCTACTTC.

This chain connects TRBV12-2 to TRBJ1-1; the tabulated D call, TRBD1, remains unverified against the DNA. TRBV12-2 represents a pseudogene. The CDR3 runs to 15 residues. Here the CDR3 DNA reads TGTGCAAGTCGCTTAGAAAGGACAGAGAACACTGAAGCTTTCTTT. It encodes CASRLERTENTEAFF.

The chain recombines TRBV19 with TRBJ2-1, with TRBD2 matching over 8 bases. V shed 1 base and J 2 bases; nucleotides not matched to a gene: 1. This CDR3 contains 15 residues. CDR1 is LNHDA and CDR2 is SQIVND in the germline V gene (reference sequence). The CDR3 coding sequence is TGTGCCAGTAGTATAGCGGGAGGGCCCTACAATGAGCAGTTCTTC. Translated, it gives CASSIAGGPYNEQFF. Complete variable domain (other parts from reference TRBV19 and TRBJ2-1): DGGITQSPKYLFRKEGQNVTLSCEQNLNHDAMYWYRQDPGQGLRLIYYSQIVNDFQKGDIAEGYSVSREKKESFPLTVTSAQKNPTAFYLCASSIAGGPYNEQFFGPGTRLTVL.

The V call is TRBV5-1, the J call TRBJ2-3; tentative D call: TRBD2 (5 bases). Germline values: CDR1 SGHRS, CDR2 YFSETQ. This CDR3 spans 14 amino acids. V gave up 1 base and J gave up 3 bases, with 9 bases separating them. The CDR3 spells CASSLSGGTDTQYF. As DNA, the CDR3 is TGCGCCAGCAGCTTGTCAGGCGGGACAGATACGCAGTATTTT.

The chain couples TRBV4-3 to TRBJ2-7; D is uncertain. Germline CDR1 and CDR2: LGHNA and YSLEER. V shed 0 bases and J shed 3 bases, with 12 bases lying between them. The CDR3 is 15 residues long. The CDR3 DNA follows: TGCGCCAGCAGCCAAGAGGCCACTAACCTCTACGAGCAGTACTTC. As protein: CASSQEATNLYEQYF.

This chain uses TRBV28 with TRBJ1-1, with D unresolved. The germline CDR1 and CDR2 sequences are MDHEN and SYDVKM. V lost 2 bases and J lost 6, with 13 bases in between. CDR3 length: 14 amino acids. CDR3 nucleotide sequence: TGTGCCAGCAGTTTACGGAGGAACGGAGCTGAAGCTTTCTTT. Its translation is CASSLRRNGAEAFF.

The rearrangement uses TRBV7-9 and TRBJ2-1; maybe TRBD1 (6 bases). The CDR3 length is 16 residues. Germline V gene lookup returns CDR1 SEHNR and CDR2 FQNEAQ (reference sequence). Between the trimmed V and J ends, which lost 4 bases and 2 bases, there was a span of 15 bases. The DNA for the CDR3 is TGTGCCAGCAGCTCCCAAAGGGGGAAGGCCTACAATGAGCAGTTCTTC. Amino acids: CASSSQRGKAYNEQFF.

This sequence joins TRBV7-2 and TRBJ1-3; the D gene is possibly TRBD1 (6 bases). CDR1 is SGHTA and CDR2 is FQGNSA in the germline V gene. The ends were cut back, 4 bases at V and 8 bases at J, with 12 bases in the middle. The length of the CDR3 is 13 residues. CDR3 in DNA: TGTGCCAGCAGCTCCGGACCAGGGGACACCATATATTTT. This sequence encodes CASSSGPGDTIYF.

The chain links TRBV4-3 to TRBJ2-7, with TRBD2 matching over 9 bases. Losses at the gene ends were 1 base for V and 6 bases for J; bases not matched to a gene: 7. CDR3 length equals 15 residues. The germline CDR1 and CDR2 sequences are LGHNA and YSLEER. The CDR3 spells CASSQVFSGRFEQYF. CDR3 in DNA: TGCGCCAGCAGCCAAGTTTTTAGCGGGAGATTCGAGCAGTACTTC.